Sequencing of this T cell receptor (beta chain) was carried out in a study of early stage breast cancer tumors. Study overall: About 70% of the 16 invasive tumors were ER+, PR+ and HER2-.

Blood replicates held 0.5 ug DNA, tumor or normal breast roughly 1.5 ug, two each. Data came from immunoSEQ multiplex PCR; TCRdb stores just in-frame clones and leaves some out. The sample shows approximately 17,000 clones, around 82% of them seen only once. Regarding this clone: What it recognizes is unknown.

Germline CDR1 LNHNV, CDR2 YYDKDF (reference sequence). The V and J ends lost 0 bases and 1 base respectively, with 10 bases between them. The CDR3 runs 16 residues. Findings and limits, study-wide: Unsorted bulk genomic DNA sequencing lacked pairing and functional marker data.

The chain is built from TRBV15 and TRBJ1-5; D perhaps matches TRBD1 (5 bases). Specimen: blood. The TCR sequence derives from a person in their 70s with breast cancer. CDR3 bases: TGTGCCACCAGCAGAGATTTGGGGGGAAGCAATCAGCCCCAGCATTTT. Residues: CATSRDLGGSNQPQHF. Variable domain in full (rest from reference TRBV15 and TRBJ1-5): DAMVIQNPRYQVTQFGKPVTLSCSQTLNHNVMYWYQQKSSQAPKLLFHYYDKDFNNEADTPDNFQSRRPNTSFCFLDIRSPGLGDTAMYLCATSRDLGGSNQPQHFGDGTRLSIL.